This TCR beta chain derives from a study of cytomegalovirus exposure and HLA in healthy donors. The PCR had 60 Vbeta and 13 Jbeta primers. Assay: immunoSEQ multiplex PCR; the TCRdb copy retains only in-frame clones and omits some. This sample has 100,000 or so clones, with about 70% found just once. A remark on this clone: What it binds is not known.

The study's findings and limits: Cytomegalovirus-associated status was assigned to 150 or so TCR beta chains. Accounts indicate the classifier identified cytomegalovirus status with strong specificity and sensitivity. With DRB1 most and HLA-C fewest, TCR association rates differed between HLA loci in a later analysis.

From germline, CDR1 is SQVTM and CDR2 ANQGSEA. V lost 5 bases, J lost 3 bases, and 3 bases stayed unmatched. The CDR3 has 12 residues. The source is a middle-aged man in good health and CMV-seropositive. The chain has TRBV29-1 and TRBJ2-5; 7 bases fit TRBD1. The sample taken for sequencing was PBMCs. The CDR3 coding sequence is TGCAGCGTTCGAGGACAGGAAGAGACCCAGTACTTC. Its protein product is CSVRGQEETQYF.